The rows below give T cell receptor beta chains drawn from one sample of a study of T-cell reconstitution after alpha-beta-depleted transplantation in children. TCRdb re-called the PCR reads through MiXCR, storing one row per CDR3 protein. The data contain 250,000 to 300,000 distinct CDR3 sequences, around 10% of them singletons. This sample comprised PBMCs, obtained before TCRalphabeta/CD19-depleted stem cell transplant. These receptors were taken from a boy under two years old with acute myeloid leukemia, due to receive a stem cell transplant. Each CDR3 is given with its conserved first and last residue. The order of the fields is V gene, D gene, J gene, clone size, CDR3 length, CDR3 protein, CDR3 DNA. The D gene is left open where the match is weak. Size tells how often a clone was seen (once, few, many) or the class of an expanded clone, and some rows leave it out.

TRBV5-6,.,TRBJ2-1,few,15,CASSLAHRPYNEQFF,TGTGCCAGCAGCTTGGCCCACCGACCATACAATGAGCAGTTCTTC
TRBV6-5,.,TRBJ2-1,.,15,CASSYSSGEANEQFF,TGTGCCAGCAGTTACTCTTCGGGGGAGGCAAATGAGCAGTTCTTC
TRBV4-1,.,TRBJ1-5,many,16,CASSQDLRTANQPQHF,TGCGCCAGCAGCCAAGACCTCCGGACAGCAAATCAGCCCCAGCATTTT
TRBV12-3/TRBV12-4,.,TRBJ2-7,few,14,CASNLQGLFYEQYF,TGTGCCAGCAATTTGCAGGGCCTTTTTTACGAGCAGTACTTC
TRBV5-1,.,TRBJ2-2,many,14,CASSLGVQGGELFF,TGCGCCAGCAGCTTGGGAGTCCAGGGCGGGGAGCTGTTTTTT
TRBV28,.,TRBJ1-5,.,14,CASSFGTLTQPQHF,TGTGCCAGCAGTTTTGGGACCCTAACCCAGCCCCAGCATTTT
TRBV7-2,.,TRBJ2-3,many,19,CASSFRSGRGRRFTDTQYF,TGTGCCAGCAGCTTTAGGTCAGGCCGAGGGAGACGATTCACAGATACGCAGTATTTT
TRBV19,.,TRBJ1-5,.,13,CASSLQLDRPQHF,TGTGCCAGTAGTCTTCAACTGGACAGACCCCAGCATTTT
TRBV10-3,.,TRBJ2-7,many,12,CAIGGRRGEQYF,TGTGCCATCGGCGGGCGGCGCGGCGAGCAGTACTTC
TRBV12-3/TRBV12-4,TRBD2,TRBJ2-7,few,16,CASSDLAGGRLYEQYF,TGTGCCAGCAGCGACTTAGCGGGGGGGCGGCTCTACGAGCAGTACTTC
TRBV7-2,.,TRBJ1-5,many,13,CASSLRVNQPQHF,TGTGCCAGCAGCTTGAGAGTCAATCAGCCCCAGCATTTT
TRBV7-2,TRBD2,TRBJ2-3,many,20,CASSLRPGLAGGPPRDTQYF,TGTGCCAGCAGCTTACGCCCGGGACTAGCGGGAGGGCCCCCGAGGGATACGCAGTATTTT
TRBV14,TRBD2,TRBJ2-1,.,19,CASSRWVLAGRSSYNEQFF,TGTGCCAGCAGCCGATGGGTACTAGCGGGACGGAGCTCCTACAATGAGCAGTTCTTC
TRBV29-1,.,TRBJ1-3,.,11,CSVEGENTIYF,TGCAGCGTTGAAGGAGAGAACACCATATATTTT
TRBV6-2/TRBV6-3,.,TRBJ1-5,few,17,CASTPGDWGQGNQPQHF,TGTGCCAGCACCCCGGGCGATTGGGGCCAAGGCAATCAGCCCCAGCATTTT
TRBV5-1,.,TRBJ2-5,many,15,CASSLESGMWETQYF,TGCGCCAGCAGCTTGGAAAGTGGGATGTGGGAGACCCAGTACTTC
TRBV6-4,.,TRBJ2-3,many,14,CASSGDTSTDTQYF,TGTGCCAGCAGTGGGGACACTAGCACAGATACGCAGTATTTT
TRBV6-5,TRBD1,TRBJ2-7,many,16,CASSSLPGQGVHEQYF,TGTGCCAGCAGCTCCCTTCCGGGACAGGGTGTTCACGAGCAGTACTTC
TRBV9,.,TRBJ2-3,many,12,CASSFEADTQYF,TGTGCCAGCAGCTTTGAGGCAGATACGCAGTATTTT
TRBV5-1,TRBD2,TRBJ2-3,many,17,CASSLVPSGGAADTQYF,TGCGCCAGCAGCTTGGTTCCCAGCGGGGGGGCTGCAGATACGCAGTATTTT
TRBV19,.,TRBJ1-2,.,13,CASSMSADYGYTF,TGTGCCAGTAGTATGTCGGCAGACTATGGCTACACCTTC
TRBV20-1,.,TRBJ2-5,many,13,CSARVRFRETQYF,TGCAGTGCTAGAGTCCGGTTCAGAGAGACCCAGTACTTC
TRBV6-5,.,TRBJ1-2,many,15,CASSYSRIPNYGYTF,TGTGCCAGCAGTTACTCGAGGATTCCCAACTATGGCTACACCTTC
TRBV12-3/TRBV12-4,.,TRBJ2-5,many,15,CASSLGGGPRETQYF,TGTGCCAGCAGTTTAGGGGGGGGGCCGAGAGAGACCCAGTACTTC
TRBV19,.,TRBJ1-2,few,14,CASSYQGANYGYTF,TGTGCCAGTAGTTACCAGGGCGCTAACTATGGCTACACCTTC